The rows below give T cell receptor beta chains drawn from one sample of a study of blood T cell repertoires in COVID-19. Method: immunoSEQ multiplex PCR; TCRdb's copy keeps in-frame clones and lacks some. The data hold approximately 180,000 clones, with approximately 85% observed a single time. The sequenced sample consisted of peripheral blood. The receptors originated from an elderly woman with acute or convalescent COVID-19. CDR3s include the opening cysteine and the closing phenylalanine or tryptophan. D genes are given only for firm matches. The size of a clone is reported for some rows only, either as once, few or many, or as a class for expanded clones.

CDR3: CASSEGEKGTEAFF
size: .
V: TRBV25-1
D: .

CDR3: CASSLPDPRLGNEQFF
size: .
V: TRBV28
D: .

CDR3: CASSLAPTRAYNEQFF
size: once
V: TRBV7-3
D: .

CDR3: CASSAQGLSFEQYF
size: .
V: TRBV2
D: .

CDR3: CASSQSGRYSYEQYF
size: .
V: TRBV23-1
D: .

CDR3: CASSPGTGGAGKTEAFF
size: .
V: TRBV7-6
D: TRBD1

CDR3: CASSDPRRQYF
size: .
V: TRBV6-4
D: .

CDR3: CSVLLTNTEAFF
size: .
V: TRBV29-1
D: .

CDR3: CASSLIPGNEQFF
size: few
V: TRBV7-3
D: .

CDR3: CASSLDQGRGPGGYTF
size: .
V: TRBV11-2
D: TRBD1

CDR3: CATSRDRVTGIGNQPQHF
size: .
V: TRBV15
D: TRBD1

CDR3: CASSSQGLTGELFF
size: .
V: TRBV2
D: .

CDR3: CSVESSRGGPYTQYF
size: .
V: TRBV29-1
D: TRBD2

CDR3: CASSWTGANPLHF
size: large
V: TRBV5-1
D: TRBD1

CDR3: CASSPDRSTEAFF
size: .
V: TRBV18
D: .